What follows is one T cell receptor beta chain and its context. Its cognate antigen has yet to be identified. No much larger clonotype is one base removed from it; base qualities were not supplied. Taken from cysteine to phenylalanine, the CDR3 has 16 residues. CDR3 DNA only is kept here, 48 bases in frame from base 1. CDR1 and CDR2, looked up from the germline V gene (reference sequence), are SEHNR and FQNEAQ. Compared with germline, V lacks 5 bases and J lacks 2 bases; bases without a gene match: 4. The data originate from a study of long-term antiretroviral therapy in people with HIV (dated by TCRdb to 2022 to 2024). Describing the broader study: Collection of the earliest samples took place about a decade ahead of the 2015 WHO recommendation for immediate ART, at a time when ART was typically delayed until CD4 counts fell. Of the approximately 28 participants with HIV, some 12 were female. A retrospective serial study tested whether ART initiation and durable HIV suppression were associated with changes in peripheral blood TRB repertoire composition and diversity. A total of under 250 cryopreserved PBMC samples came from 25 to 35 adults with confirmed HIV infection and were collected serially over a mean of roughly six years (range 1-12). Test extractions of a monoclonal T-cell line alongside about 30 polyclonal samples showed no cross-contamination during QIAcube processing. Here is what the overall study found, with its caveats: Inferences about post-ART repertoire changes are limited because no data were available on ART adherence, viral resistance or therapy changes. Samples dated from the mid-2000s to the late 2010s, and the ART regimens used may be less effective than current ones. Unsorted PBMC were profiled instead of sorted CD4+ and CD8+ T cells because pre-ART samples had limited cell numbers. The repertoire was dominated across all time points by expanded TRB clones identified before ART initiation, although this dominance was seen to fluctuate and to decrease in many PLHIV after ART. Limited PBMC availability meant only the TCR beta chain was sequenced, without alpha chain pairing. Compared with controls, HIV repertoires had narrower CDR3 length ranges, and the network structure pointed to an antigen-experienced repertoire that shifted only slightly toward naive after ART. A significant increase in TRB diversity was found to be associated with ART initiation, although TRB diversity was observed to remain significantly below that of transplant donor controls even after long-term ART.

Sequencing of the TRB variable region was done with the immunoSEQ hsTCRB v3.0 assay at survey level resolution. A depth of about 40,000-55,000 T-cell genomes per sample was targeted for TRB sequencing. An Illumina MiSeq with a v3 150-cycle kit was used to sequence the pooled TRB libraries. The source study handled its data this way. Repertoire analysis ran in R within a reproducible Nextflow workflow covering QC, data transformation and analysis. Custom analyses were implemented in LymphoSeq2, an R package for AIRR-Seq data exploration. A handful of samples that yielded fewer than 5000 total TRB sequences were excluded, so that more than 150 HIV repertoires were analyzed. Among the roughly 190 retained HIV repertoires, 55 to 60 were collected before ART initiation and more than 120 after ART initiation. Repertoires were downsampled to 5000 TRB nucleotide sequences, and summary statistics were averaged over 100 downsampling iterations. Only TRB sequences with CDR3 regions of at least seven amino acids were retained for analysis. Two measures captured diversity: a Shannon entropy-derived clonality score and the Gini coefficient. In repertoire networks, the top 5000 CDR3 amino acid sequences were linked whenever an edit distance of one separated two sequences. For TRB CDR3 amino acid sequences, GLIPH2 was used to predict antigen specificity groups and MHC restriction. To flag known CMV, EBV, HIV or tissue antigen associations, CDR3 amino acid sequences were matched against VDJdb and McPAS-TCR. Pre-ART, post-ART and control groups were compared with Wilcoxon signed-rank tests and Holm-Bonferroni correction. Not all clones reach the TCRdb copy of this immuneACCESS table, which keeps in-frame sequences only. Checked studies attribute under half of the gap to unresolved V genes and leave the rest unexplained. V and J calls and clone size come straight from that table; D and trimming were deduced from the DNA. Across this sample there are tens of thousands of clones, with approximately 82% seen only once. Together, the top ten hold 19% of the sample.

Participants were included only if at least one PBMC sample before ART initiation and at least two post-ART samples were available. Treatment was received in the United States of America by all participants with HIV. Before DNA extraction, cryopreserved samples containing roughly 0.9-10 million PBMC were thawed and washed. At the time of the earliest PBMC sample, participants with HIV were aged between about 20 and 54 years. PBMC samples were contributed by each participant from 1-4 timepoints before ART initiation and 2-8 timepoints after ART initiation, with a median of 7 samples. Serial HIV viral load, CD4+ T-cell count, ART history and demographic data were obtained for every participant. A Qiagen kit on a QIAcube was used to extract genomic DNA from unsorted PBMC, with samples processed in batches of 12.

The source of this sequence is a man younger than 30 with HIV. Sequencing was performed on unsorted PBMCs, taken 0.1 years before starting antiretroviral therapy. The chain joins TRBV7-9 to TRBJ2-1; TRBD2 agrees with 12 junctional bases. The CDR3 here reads CASSLLAGGTYNEQFF. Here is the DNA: TGTGCCAGCAGCCTCCTAGCGGGAGGGACCTACAATGAGCAGTTCTTC.